This T cell receptor beta chain came from a study of T cells in Graves' hyperthyroidism and ophthalmopathy. The overall study: Staff took peripheral blood when the initial diagnosis was made, before any treatment began.

The CDR3 regions of TCR beta were amplified from RNA transcripts. During a first-round RT-PCR of the TCR CDR3, the HTBI primer set was used. MiXCR, applied by TCRdb to the multiplex PCR reads, yields one record per CDR3 protein. This sample has nearly 600,000 distinct CDR3 sequences, with 14% found just once. This CDR3 has 16 amino acids. CDR1 MNHNS and CDR2 SASEGT come from the germline V gene. Trimming left V 8 bases short and J 0 bases short, with 17 bases between. Clinical symptoms, serum thyroxine, TRAb, thyroid ultrasound and orbital computed tomography established diagnosis. The TCR comes from a woman under 30 with Graves' ophthalmopathy. The sample consisted of blood. V gene TRBV6-1 combines with J gene TRBJ1-3; TRBD1 is a possible D gene (5 bases). CDR3 region: CASHPGGERSGNTIYF. As DNA, the CDR3 is TGTGCCAGCCACCCGGGGGGGGAACGCTCTGGAAACACCATATATTTT.